A selection of T cell receptor beta chains follows, all from one sample in a study of blood T cell repertoires in COVID-19. Generated by immunoSEQ multiplex PCR, the TCRdb table keeps only in-frame clones and is missing some. The sample consists of about 270,000 clones, over 80% of them appearing once. Sequencing input: PBMCs or T cells enriched from blood (not recorded which). The receptors derive from a woman aged 25 to 39 with acute COVID-19. The CDR3 runs from the conserved cysteine through the conserved F or W. A D gene is named only where the DNA matches it firmly. A clone size is listed for some rows: how often the clone was seen (once, few, many), or a class if it is expanded.

clone size,CDR3 length,V gene,J gene,D gene,CDR3 protein,CDR3 DNA
.,15,TRBV7-9,TRBJ2-1,.,CAIEFTGLGTDEQFF,TGTGCCATCGAGTTTACGGGACTTGGGACCGATGAGCAGTTCTTC
.,13,TRBV24-1,TRBJ1-1,.,CATSDAKNTEAFF,TGTGCCACCAGTGACGCGAAGAACACTGAAGCTTTCTTT
.,16,TRBV7-2,TRBJ2-7,.,CASSFGSAGWGYEQYF,TGTGCCAGCAGCTTCGGTTCGGCAGGGTGGGGTTACGAGCAGTACTTC
.,15,TRBV5-5,TRBJ2-7,TRBD1,CASSLAGQGTYEQYF,TGTGCCAGCAGCTTGGCGGGACAGGGCACCTACGAGCAGTACTTC
.,13,TRBV27,TRBJ1-2,TRBD1,CASSPGTGRDYTF,TGTGCCAGCAGTCCCGGGACAGGTAGGGACTACACCTTC
.,17,TRBV7-6,TRBJ1-6,.,CASSFSPLRESRSPLHF,TGTGCCAGCAGCTTCTCTCCGCTCCGGGAATCGAGATCACCCCTCCACTTT
.,15,TRBV6-1,TRBJ1-4,.,CASSEVGATNEKLFF,TGTGCCAGCAGTGAAGTGGGGGCGACTAATGAAAAACTGTTTTTT
.,16,TRBV19,TRBJ2-3,.,CASSIGPGVGRDTQYF,TGTGCCAGTAGTATAGGACCGGGAGTCGGTAGAGATACGCAGTATTTT
.,16,TRBV3-1/TRBV3-2,TRBJ2-7,TRBD2,CASSQDLLAFTYEQYF,TGTGCCAGCAGCCAAGACCTACTAGCGTTCACCTACGAGCAGTACTTC
.,14,TRBV7-9,TRBJ2-1,TRBD2,CASSFTSGSDEQFF,TGTGCCAGCAGCTTTACAAGCGGGAGCGATGAGCAGTTCTTC
.,14,TRBV4-2,TRBJ1-1,.,CASSRPWEDTEAFF,TGTGCCAGCAGCCGCCCCTGGGAGGACACTGAAGCTTTCTTT
.,15,TRBV19,TRBJ2-7,TRBD1,CASSRQGAPTYEQYF,TGTGCCAGTAGTAGACAGGGGGCCCCCACCTACGAGCAGTACTTC
.,15,TRBV5-4,TRBJ2-2,.,CASSITGMGTGELFF,TGTGCCAGCAGCATCACAGGGATGGGCACCGGGGAGCTGTTTTTT
once,15,TRBV27,TRBJ1-3,.,CASSPQGNSGNTIYF,TGTGCCAGCAGTCCACAGGGTAACTCTGGAAACACCATATATTTT
.,15,TRBV7-2,TRBJ2-1,TRBD2,CASSLSGTSGSKQFF,TGTGCCAGCAGCTTGTCCGGGACTAGCGGGAGTAAGCAGTTCTTC
.,14,TRBV19,TRBJ2-7,.,CASRSDSPPYEQYF,TGTGCCAGTAGGTCGGACAGTCCCCCCTACGAGCAGTACTTC
.,15,TRBV11-2,TRBJ2-7,TRBD1,CASSSGQGTIYEQYF,TGTGCCAGCAGCTCCGGACAGGGGACCATCTACGAGCAGTACTTC
.,15,TRBV5-5,TRBJ2-7,TRBD1,CASSIGQVTSYEQYF,TGTGCCAGCAGCATAGGACAGGTCACTTCCTACGAGCAGTACTTC
.,14,TRBV6-5,TRBJ2-2,.,CASRLDSPTGELFF,TGTGCCAGCAGGCTGGACAGCCCCACCGGGGAGCTGTTTTTT
.,16,TRBV18,TRBJ2-1,TRBD2,CASSPRGLAIYNEQFF,TGTGCCAGCTCACCACGTGGACTAGCAATATACAATGAGCAGTTCTTC
.,16,TRBV7-2,TRBJ2-7,.,CASSLAGGSYSYEQYF,TGTGCCAGCAGCTTAGCGGGAGGCAGTTACTCCTACGAGCAGTACTTC
.,15,TRBV27,TRBJ2-1,.,CASSLGAYPMNEQFF,TGTGCCAGCAGTTTGGGAGCTTACCCCATGAATGAGCAGTTCTTC
.,14,TRBV2,TRBJ2-7,TRBD1,CASSRTGSSYEQYF,TGTGCCAGCAGTCGGACAGGTAGCTCCTACGAGCAGTACTTC
.,14,TRBV18,TRBJ2-2,TRBD2,CASSPPSGSGELFF,TGTGCCAGCTCACCGCCTAGCGGGTCCGGGGAGCTGTTTTTT
.,15,TRBV2,TRBJ2-5,.,CASSETVAVQETQYF,TGTGCCAGCAGTGAAACGGTAGCGGTCCAAGAGACCCAGTACTTC
.,14,TRBV5-4,TRBJ2-7,TRBD1,CASSSTGGAYEQYF,TGTGCCAGCAGCTCGACAGGGGGCGCCTACGAGCAGTACTTC
once,14,TRBV3-1/TRBV3-2,TRBJ1-6,.,CASSQDQLFSPLHF,TGTGCCAGCAGCCAAGATCAATTGTTTTCACCCCTCCACTTT
.,12,TRBV30,TRBJ2-7,TRBD2,CAWNRLAGEQYF,TGTGCCTGGAACCGACTAGCGGGCGAGCAGTACTTC
.,17,TRBV11-2,TRBJ1-3,.,CASSLRTTGPSGNTIYF,TGTGCCAGCAGCTTACGAACAACAGGACCCTCTGGAAACACCATATATTTT
.,16,TRBV18,TRBJ2-3,.,CASSPILDSSTDTQYF,TGTGCCAGCTCACCGATTTTGGACAGTTCCACAGATACGCAGTATTTT
.,15,TRBV3-1/TRBV3-2,TRBJ2-3,TRBD2,CASSQIGLGTDTQYF,TGTGCCAGCAGCCAGATAGGACTAGGCACAGATACGCAGTATTTT